This entry describes one T cell receptor (beta chain). Original analysis: Reference gene primer amplification gave nucleated cell count estimates. Assay used: immunoSEQ multiplex PCR; TCRdb lists only in-frame clones, some missing. V and J calls plus clone size are reproduced from that table; the DNA served to infer D and trimming. The top ten clones hold about 45% of a sample with some 80,000 clones, 81% of them seen once. This sample is drawn from a study of blood T cell repertoires in COVID-19. Study-wide background: COVID-19 samples collected from the United States, Italy and Spain covered acute and convalescent phases. The cDNA or gDNA used as material had been derived from T cells, B-cell-depleted T cells, or PBMCs.

Trimming left V 0 bases short and J 5 bases short, with 9 bases between. The CDR3 is made up of 13 amino acids. The germline CDR1 and CDR2 sequences are SGHRS and YFSETQ. Sequences were obtained from peripheral blood. The receptor comes from a man aged 80 or over with acute or convalescent COVID-19. The chain carries TRBV5-1 and TRBJ2-7, with D perhaps matching TRBD2 (6 bases). The CDR3 bases are TGCGCCAGCAGCTTGGTGGAGGGACACGAGCAGTACTTC. The encoded protein is CASSLVEGHEQYF.